This T cell receptor (beta chain) was sequenced during a study of cytomegalovirus exposure and HLA in healthy donors. General study points: Specificity of a few CMV-associated chains for CMV antigens was verified in vitro. The finding came from a later analysis; first-cohort TCR clusters tended to co-occur in the roughly 120 validation repertoires.

Repertoires were generated with immunoSEQ multiplex PCR, while TCRdb's copy carries only in-frame clones and drops some. The sample carries 250,000 to 300,000 clones, 80% to 90% recorded once. The sample holds a few counts of this clone. Its antigen remains unknown. The CDR3 is 11 residues long. Trimming took 8 bases from V and 5 from J, leaving 10 bases between them. The germline V gene encodes CDR1 ENHRY and CDR2 SYGVKD. The donors belonged to the approximately 130-subject validation cohort, separate from the approximately 700-subject first cohort. This TCR was recovered from a woman aged 18-30 years in good health and CMV-seronegative. This chain connects TRBV10-3 to TRBJ2-7; D uncertain. The specimen was PBMCs. The CDR3 DNA reads as TGTGCCATCCGAACAGACAACGAGCAGTACTTC. It encodes CAIRTDNEQYF.